The sequence of this T cell receptor (beta chain) was determined in a study of blood T cell repertoires in COVID-19. Background on the study: Researchers got acute and convalescent COVID-19 samples from the United States, Italy and Spain.

Methods used by the authors: Reference gene primer amplification in the assay estimated nucleated cell counts. The method was immunoSEQ multiplex PCR; TCRdb's version includes in-frame clones alone and lacks a portion of them. V, J and clone size are those of that table, while D and trimming were read from the DNA. This table has approximately 300,000 clones, around 87% appearing once. The clonotype was recovered from a woman aged 25 to 45 who had recovered from COVID-19. The sample consisted of PBMCs or T cells enriched from blood (not recorded which).

DNA for the CDR3: TGTGCCAGCAGTTACGCAGGGGGTTACTATGGCTACACCTTC. The encoded protein is CASSYAGGYYGYTF. The rearrangement joins TRBV6-5 to TRBJ1-2, with 7 bases lining up with TRBD1. The CDR3 is 14 residues long. Germline assignment: CDR1 MNHEY and CDR2 SVGAGI. Trimming at V came to 2 bases and at J to 3 bases, leaving 3 bases not matched to a gene.